The 12 T cell receptor beta chains below come from one sample, sequenced in a study of T cells in women clearing cervical HPV infection. The table came from immunoSEQ multiplex PCR; TCRdb's copy has only in-frame clones and leaves some out. The listing records about 30,000 clones. The sample consisted of blood buffy coat. These receptors were obtained from a woman aged 18 to 69 with a cervical HPV16 infection that either progressed to CIN3+ or cleared (not recorded which).

Concerning this clone: The read halts 3 residues ahead of the CDR3 end, with the missing end drawn from the germline J gene. This chain joins TRBV7-9 and TRBJ2-1; 10 bases map to TRBD2. Per the germline V gene, CDR1 is SEHNR and CDR2 is FQNEAQ (reference sequence). J lost 7 bases, V lost 6 bases, and 3 bases had no gene match. There are 13 residues in the CDR3. Incomplete CDR3 DNA: TGTGCCAGCAGTTTTAGCGGGAGGAATGAG. It yields the protein CASSFSGRNE. The complete CDR3 sequence is CASSFSGRNEQFF.

Comment on this clone: With the read ending 3 residues before the CDR3 end, the germline J gene is used to fill in that end. The chain is built from TRBV15 and TRBJ2-7; D ambiguous. CDR1 is LNHNV and CDR2 is YYDKDF in the germline V gene (reference sequence). V shed 8 bases and J shed 6 bases, with 23 bases lying between them. The CDR3 is made up of 15 amino acids. The CDR3 here is CATREKGIGATEQYF. The CDR3 DNA, read in part, is TGTGCCACCCGAGAGAAGGGTATTGGCGCTACCGAG. The full variable domain, rest sourced from reference TRBV15 and TRBJ2-7, is DAMVIQNPRYQVTQFGKPVTLSCSQTLNHNVMYWYQQKSSQAPKLLFHYYDKDFNNEADTPDNFQSRRPNTSFCFLDIRSPGLGDTAMYLCATREKGIGATEQYFGPGTRLTVT.

Concerning this clone: The CDR3 is cut off 3 residues early in the read; its end comes from the germline J gene. The chain uses TRBV2 and TRBJ2-6, with a weak D call TRBD2 (5 bases). The CDR3 runs to 15 residues. The V gene's germline CDR1 is SNHLY and CDR2 FYNNEI. Trimming cost V 2 bases and J 0 bases, with 5 bases left between them. The chain's CDR3 is CASSERGSGANVLTF. The covered CDR3 bases are TGTGCCAGCAGTGAACGGGGCTCTGGGGCCAACGTC.

With respect to this clone: The read falls 3 residues short of the CDR3 end, and the missing part is taken from the germline J gene. V and J are TRBV30 and TRBJ2-2; TRBD2 matches 10 bases. V lost 4 bases to trimming and J lost 4 bases; unmatched junction nucleotides: 9. Germline V CDR1 and CDR2: GTSNPN, SVGIG (reference sequence). The length of the CDR3 is 16 residues. The part of the CDR3 DNA that was read is TGTGCCTGGAACGGGGGGCTAGCGGGAGTCACCGGGGAG. Translation gives CAWNGGLAGVTGE. In full, the CDR3 reads CAWNGGLAGVTGELFF.

Of note for this clone: The read falls 3 residues short of the CDR3 end, and the missing part is taken from the germline J gene. The J gene is TRBJ2-3, the V gene TRBV5-1; 7 nucleotides line up with TRBD1. This CDR3 has 15 residues. V lost 7 bases to trimming and J lost 0 bases; unmatched junction nucleotides: 8. Germline CDR1 reads SGHRS; CDR2 reads YFSETQ. The sequenced CDR3 bases are TGCGCCAGCCGCGCGACAGGGCCTAGCACAGATACG. This codes for CASRATGPSTDT. The entire CDR3 protein reads CASRATGPSTDTQYF. The full variable domain, with the rest looked up from reference TRBV5-1 and TRBJ2-3, is KAGVTQTPRYLIKTRGQQVTLSCSPISGHRSVSWYQQTPGQGLQFLFEYFSETQRNKGNFPGRFSGRQFSNSRSEMNVSTLELGDSALYLCASRATGPSTDTQYFGPGTRLTVL.

In the case of this clone: The sequenced fragment ends 3 residues before the CDR3 boundary, so the rest is inferred from the germline J gene. The chain employs TRBV10-3 and TRBJ1-4; a weak D match, TRBD1 (6 bases). Between the trimmed V and J ends, which lost 0 bases and 8 bases, there was a span of 13 bases. CDR1 is ENHRY, CDR2 SYGVKD, per germline. CDR3 size: 15 residues. CDR3 bases read: TGTGCCATCAGTGAGTCGGAGGGGGAAAGGGAAAAA. It is translated as CAISESEGEREK. The whole CDR3 is CAISESEGEREKLFF.

Regarding this clone: The read ends 3 residues shy of where the CDR3 ends; the end is completed using the germline J gene. The chain combines TRBV7-8 with TRBJ1-5, with a tentative D call TRBD1 (6 bases). The CDR3 totals 16 residues. V was clipped by 4 bases and J by 9 bases, with 22 bases between them. Germline loops: CDR1 SGHVS, CDR2 FQNEAQ. The CDR3 DNA, read in part, is TGTGCCAGCAGCTCAATGGCCAGGGGATCCCTTGTGCCC. Its translation: CASSSMARGSLVP. The whole CDR3 sequence is CASSSMARGSLVPQHF. Filled out from reference TRBV7-8 and TRBJ1-5, the complete variable domain reads GAGVSQSPRYKVAKRGQDVALRCDPISGHVSLFWYQQALGQGPEFLTYFQNEAQLDKSGLPSDRFFAERPEGSVSTLKIQRTQQEDSAVYLCASSSMARGSLVPQHFGDGTRLSIL.

As concerns this clone: The read gets to within 3 residues of the CDR3 end, and the germline J gene fills in the rest. The chain employs TRBV7-3 and TRBJ2-2, with D maybe TRBD1 (6 bases). The CDR3 runs to 14 residues. Deletions cut 1 base from V and 6 bases from J, with 9 bases between. Per germline, CDR1 SGHTA and CDR2 FQGTGA. The CDR3 bases that were read are TGTGCCAGCAGCTTAAACAGACAGGCCGGGGAG. Its protein is CASSLNRQAGE. Given in full, the CDR3 is CASSLNRQAGELFF.

For this clone: The sequence runs out 3 residues before the end of the CDR3; the remainder is reconstructed from the germline J gene. This chain uses TRBV29-1 with TRBJ2-5, with 8 bases that match TRBD1. J was trimmed by 0 bases and V by 7 bases; bases with no gene match: 7. Per germline, CDR1 SQVTM and CDR2 ANQGSEA. This CDR3 is built from 14 residues. CDR3 DNA, as far as it was read: TGCAGCGCCAGGGGGCTCGGGGACCAAGAGACC. Translated: CSARGLGDQET. The CDR3 reads in full as CSARGLGDQETQYF. The variable domain in full, with the rest retrieved from reference TRBV29-1 and TRBJ2-5, is SAVISQKPSRDICQRGTSLTIQCQVDSQVTMMFWYRQQPGQSLTLIATANQGSEATYESGFVIDKFPISRPNLTFSTLTVSNMSPEDSSIYLCSARGLGDQETQYFGPGTRLLVL.

CDR3 region: CASSDRNYGYTF. CDR3 bases read: TGTGCCAGCAGTGACAGAAACTATGGC. The gene calls are TRBV2 and TRBJ1-2; D remains ambiguous. The DNA ends 3 residues before the CDR3 does, and the rest of the CDR3 is filled in from the germline J gene. This CDR3 has 12 amino acids. V was cut by 3 bases and J by 2 bases, with 4 bases left in between. Germline CDR1 SNHLY, CDR2 FYNNEI.

Notes on this clone: The read ends 3 residues before the CDR3 terminus; that terminus is restored from the germline J gene. The chain links TRBV19 to TRBJ2-7; D possibly corresponds to TRBD1 (6 bases). Trimming took 3 bases from V and 3 from J, leaving 30 bases between them. Germline CDR1 is LNHDA and CDR2 is SQIVND (reference sequence). The CDR3 spans 20 residues. CDR3 residues: CASSMRGGIGRGQEGYEQYF. The CDR3 bases that were read are TGTGCCAGTAGTATGAGGGGCGGAATCGGTCGGGGACAAGAAGGCTACGAG.

For this clone: Coverage ceases 3 residues before the CDR3 finishes, and the germline J gene fills in the end. The rearrangement links TRBV6-1 to TRBJ2-2; the match to TRBD1 covers 8 bases. Germline lookup yields CDR1 MNHNS and CDR2 SASEGT. There are 16 residues in the CDR3. Germline trimming cut 5 bases from V and 0 bases from J; bases unmatched to any gene: 5. Incomplete CDR3 DNA: TGTGCCAGCAGTAAAGGACAGGGAGCGAACACCGGGGAG. Translating it yields CASSKGQGANTGE. The whole CDR3 region reads CASSKGQGANTGELFF.